Listed here are 10 T cell receptor beta chains from one sample, sequenced in a study of cytomegalovirus exposure and HLA in healthy donors. The PCR had 60 Vbeta and 13 Jbeta primers. Measured with immunoSEQ multiplex PCR; TCRdb has only the in-frame clones, and not every one. The data show about 180,000 clones, about 85% seen once. Sequencing was carried out using PBMCs. Receptor source: a boy aged 2 to 10 in good health and CMV-seronegative.

This clone was counted a single time. The genes are TRBV28 and TRBJ1-4, with no clear D. Trimming took off 5 bases at V and 3 bases at J, with 10 bases between the two ends. This CDR3 contains 14 residues. Per the germline V gene, CDR1 is MDHEN and CDR2 is SYDVKM. The CDR3 region has the DNA TGTGCCAGCAGTCGCGACACCTCTAATGAAAAACTGTTTTTT. Its translation: CASSRDTSNEKLFF.

Worth noting for this clone: The identical CDR3 is also encoded by other nucleotide sequences in the sample. V usage is TRBV30 and J usage is TRBJ1-2, with no clear D. Germline V lookup: CDR1 GTSNPN, CDR2 SVGIG (reference sequence). There are 12 residues in the CDR3. Between the trimmed V and J ends, which lost 0 bases and 4 bases, there was a span of 6 bases. The CDR3 sequence: CAWSVLAYGYTF. CDR3 DNA sequence: TGTGCCTGGAGTGTGTTGGCCTATGGCTACACCTTC.

This clone occurred once. The chain employs TRBV5-6 and TRBJ2-1, with D possibly matching TRBD1 (6 bases). Trimming stripped 0 bases from V and 14 bases from J, with 9 bases between. The CDR3 covers 11 residues. The germline V gene has CDR1 SGHDT and CDR2 YYEEEE. CDR3 sequence (DNA): TGTGCCAGCAGCTTGGGGACAGTGGAGTTCTTC. Protein: CASSLGTVEFF.

The rearrangement links TRBV5-4 to TRBJ2-5; 11 positions match TRBD2. V lost 0 bases, J lost 7 bases, and 14 bases stayed unmatched. Germline-derived CDR1 and CDR2 are SGHNT and YYREEE (reference sequence). CDR3 length: 18 residues. The CDR3 region is CASSLGPSGGSLKGTQYF. DNA of the CDR3: TGTGCCAGCAGCTTGGGTCCTAGCGGGGGGTCCCTTAAAGGGACCCAGTACTTC.

The V call is TRBV4-1, the J call TRBJ2-3, with 9 positions matching TRBD2. The J segment lost 0 bases and the V segment lost 3 bases, leaving 4 bases of the junction unmatched. CDR3 length: 16 amino acids. Per germline, CDR1 MGHRA and CDR2 YSYEKL. CDR3 coding DNA: TGCGCCAGCAGCCATGCTAGCGGGGAGAGCACAGATACGCAGTATTTT. This gives the protein CASSHASGESTDTQYF.

The rearrangement joins TRBV9 to TRBJ1-6, with 10 bases that match TRBD1. Germline CDR1 is SGDLS and CDR2 is YYNGEE. The CDR3 extends over 20 amino acids. V lost 4 bases, J lost 2 bases, and 15 bases stayed unmatched. The CDR3 region is CASSPYPGTGARAYNSPLHF. In DNA form, the CDR3 reads TGTGCCAGCAGCCCGTATCCCGGGACAGGGGCCAGGGCCTATAATTCACCCCTCCACTTT.

The CDR3 protein is CASSETGTGANVLTF. In DNA, the CDR3 is TGTGCCAGCAGTGAAACAGGGACTGGGGCCAACGTCCTGACTTTC. The chain is built from TRBV6-1 and TRBJ2-6; TRBD1 is a possible D gene (6 bases). CDR1 and CDR2 from the germline V gene are MNHNS and SASEGT. V was clipped by 2 bases and J by 2 bases, with 7 bases between them. The CDR3 runs 15 residues.

As DNA, the CDR3 is TGTGCCAGCTCACCAGAGACAGAATATGGCTACACCTTC. Its protein product is CASSPETEYGYTF. The chain joins TRBV18 to TRBJ1-2, with D perhaps matching TRBD1 (5 bases). This CDR3 contains 13 residues. From germline, CDR1 is KGHSH and CDR2 LQKENI. V was cut by 2 bases and J by 5 bases, with 9 bases left in between.

The chain has TRBV6-1 and TRBJ2-2, with 11 bases lining up with TRBD1. Germline values: CDR1 MNHNS, CDR2 SASEGT. The CDR3 loop spans 17 amino acids. V lost 4 bases to trimming and J lost 6 bases; unmatched junction nucleotides: 10. The CDR3 protein is CASSAYPGQGVPGELFF. In DNA, the CDR3 is TGTGCCAGCAGTGCCTACCCGGGACAGGGGGTCCCCGGGGAGCTGTTTTTT.

The chain is built from TRBV14 and TRBJ2-7; the D gene is possibly TRBD1 (7 bases). The CDR3 extends over 14 amino acids. CDR1 SGHDN and CDR2 FVKESK come from the germline V gene. Trimming took 3 bases from V and 2 from J, leaving 11 bases between them. In DNA, the CDR3 is TGTGCCAGCAGCCACAGGGGGAGGACCTACGAGCAGTACTTC. Translating gives CASSHRGRTYEQYF. Full variable domain (remainder filled in from reference TRBV14 and TRBJ2-7): EAGVTQFPSHSVIEKGQTVTLRCDPISGHDNLYWYRRVMGKEIKFLLHFVKESKQDESGMPNNRFLAERTGGTYSTLKVQPAELEDSGVYFCASSHRGRTYEQYFGPGTRLTVT.